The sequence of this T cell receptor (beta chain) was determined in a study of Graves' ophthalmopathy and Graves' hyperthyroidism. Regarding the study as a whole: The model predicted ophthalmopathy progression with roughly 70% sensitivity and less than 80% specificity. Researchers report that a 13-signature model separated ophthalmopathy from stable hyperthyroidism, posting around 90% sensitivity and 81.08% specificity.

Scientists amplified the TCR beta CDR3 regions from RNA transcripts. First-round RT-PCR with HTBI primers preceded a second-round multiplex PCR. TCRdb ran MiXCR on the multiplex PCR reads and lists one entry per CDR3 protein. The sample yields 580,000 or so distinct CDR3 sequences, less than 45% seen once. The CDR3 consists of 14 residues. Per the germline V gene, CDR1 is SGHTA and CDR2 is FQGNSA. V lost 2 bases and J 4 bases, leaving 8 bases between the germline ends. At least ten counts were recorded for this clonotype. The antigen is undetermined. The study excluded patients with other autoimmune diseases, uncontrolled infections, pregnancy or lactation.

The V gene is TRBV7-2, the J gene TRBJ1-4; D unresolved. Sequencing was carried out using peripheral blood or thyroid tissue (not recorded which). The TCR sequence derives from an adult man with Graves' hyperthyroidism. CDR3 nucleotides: TGTGCCAGCAGCTTATCACAGCTTAATGAAAAACTGTTTTTT. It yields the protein CASSLSQLNEKLFF.